The clone carrying this T cell receptor beta chain has just one count. What it binds is not known. This specimen includes other DNA sequences encoding the same CDR3. This sample was included in a study of shared clonotypes between healthy human individuals. Study-wide points: Generation probabilities were higher for clonotypes shared across all four sorted-subset donors than for unshared ones.

Deep-level settings were used for running the assay. The repertoire was sequenced with immunoSEQ multiplex PCR; TCRdb's copy has only in-frame clones and lacks some. The table has over a million clones, roughly 95% seen once. All the donors were Caucasian adults who lived in Nashville, Tennessee. Researchers partitioned CD4+ cells into CD45RA+ naive and CD45RA-negative memory subsets. Trimming left V 3 bases short and J 0 bases short, with 3 bases between. The CDR3 is 13 amino acids. The germline CDR1 and CDR2 sequences are LNHDA and SQIVND (reference sequence). The sample taken for sequencing was naive CD4+ T cells sorted from blood. Subset meaning: CD45RA+ positively selected. The chain combines TRBV19 with TRBJ1-3; D is uncertain. This TCR was recovered from a man younger than 45 in good health. The CDR3 sequence: CASSIGSGNTIYF. CDR3 sequence (DNA): TGTGCCAGTAGTATTGGCTCTGGAAACACCATATATTTT. Supplemented by reference TRBV19 and TRBJ1-3, the full variable domain reads DGGITQSPKYLFRKEGQNVTLSCEQNLNHDAMYWYRQDPGQGLRLIYYSQIVNDFQKGDIAEGYSVSREKKESFPLTVTSAQKNPTAFYLCASSIGSGNTIYFGEGSWLTVV.